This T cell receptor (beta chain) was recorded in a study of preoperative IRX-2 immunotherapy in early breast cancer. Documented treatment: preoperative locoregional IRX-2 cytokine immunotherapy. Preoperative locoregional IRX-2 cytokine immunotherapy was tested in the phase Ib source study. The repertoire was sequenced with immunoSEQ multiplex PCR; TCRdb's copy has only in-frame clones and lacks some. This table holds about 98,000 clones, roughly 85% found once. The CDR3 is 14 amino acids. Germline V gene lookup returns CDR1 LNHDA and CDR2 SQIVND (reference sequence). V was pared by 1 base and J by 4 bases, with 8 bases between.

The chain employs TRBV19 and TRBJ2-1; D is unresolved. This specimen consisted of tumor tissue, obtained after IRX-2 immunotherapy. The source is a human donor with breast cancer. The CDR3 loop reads CASSIVEGYNEQFF. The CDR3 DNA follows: TGTGCCAGTAGTATAGTGGAAGGGTACAATGAGCAGTTCTTC.